The clone carrying this T cell receptor (beta chain) was observed a few times. Its antigen is currently unknown. Healthy Caucasians supplied all donations. The data originate from a study of identical twins. Regarding the study as a whole: Models underestimated how often monozygotic twins shared out-of-frame TCR alpha. An excess of low generation probability was shown by twin-shared out-of-frame alpha sequences.

Carrying unique molecular identifiers, the cDNA also gained a universal primer site through template switching. TCRdb redid the calling of the 5' RACE reads with MiXCR, one entry per CDR3 protein. The sample gives 700,000 to 950,000 distinct CDR3 sequences, around an eighth of which show up once; about 1.5% is in the top ten. Trimming at V came to 3 bases and at J to 3 bases, leaving 3 bases not matched to a gene. Germline V lookup: CDR1 WSHSY, CDR2 SAAADI. The length of the CDR3 is 15 residues. This same sample was also taken into another study, of yellow fever vaccine responses in identical twins.

This TCR was recovered from a woman younger than 30 in good health. V and J are TRBV10-2 and TRBJ2-2, with 8 bases matching TRBD1. Sequenced material: PBMCs. CDR3: CASSDIRGHTGELFF. The CDR3 DNA reads as TGCGCCAGCAGTGATATCAGGGGGCACACCGGGGAGCTGTTTTTT.